The 29 T cell receptor beta chains presented below share a single source sample, sequenced in a study of blood T cell repertoires in COVID-19. Using immunoSEQ multiplex PCR, the repertoire was profiled, and TCRdb retains in-frame clones only, with some absent. The sample has hundreds of thousands of clones; over 75% are singletons. The sequenced sample consisted of peripheral blood. The receptors derive from a man aged 45 to 65 with active or convalescent COVID-19.

This clone was seen a handful of times. The chain is built from TRBV7-2 and TRBJ2-5; D uncertain. The CDR3 runs to 11 residues. Germline lookup yields CDR1 SGHTA and CDR2 FQGNSA. V was shortened by 4 bases and J by 2 bases, with 2 bases between the two germline ends. This CDR3 is CASSSQETQYF. CDR3 DNA: TGTGCCAGCAGCTCACAAGAGACCCAGTACTTC.

The chain links TRBV3-1 (or the pseudogene TRBV3-2) to TRBJ2-1; 9 bases match TRBD1. Germline CDR1 reads LGHDT; CDR2 reads YNNKEL (reference sequence). This CDR3 region has 15 residues. The V gene end was trimmed by 4 bases and the J gene end by 8 bases; junction bases not matched to a gene: 9. The CDR3 spells CASSRPGQGVHEQFF. CDR3 nucleotide sequence: TGTGCCAGCAGCCGGCCGGGACAGGGTGTCCATGAGCAGTTCTTC.

Of note for this clone: A junction end diverges from the germline sequence, so it may reflect a read error. The V and J genes are TRBV12-3 or TRBV12-4 and TRBJ1-2, with 8 bases fitting TRBD1. The CDR3 runs 13 residues. The chain's CDR3 is CASRHTGTGGCTF. The CDR3 DNA sequence: TGTGCCAGCAGACATACCGGGACAGGAGGCTGCACCTTC.

V is TRBV30 and J is TRBJ2-1, with 10 bases fitting TRBD2. Germline V lookup: CDR1 GTSNPN, CDR2 SVGIG (reference sequence). The CDR3 totals 14 residues. V lost 4 bases to trimming and J lost 9 bases; unmatched junction nucleotides: 9. CDR3 amino acids: CAWNRLAGEGEQFF. The CDR3 DNA reads as TGTGCCTGGAATAGGCTAGCGGGAGAGGGTGAGCAGTTCTTC.

J is TRBJ2-1 and V is TRBV18, with 8 bases identical to TRBD2. This CDR3 has 13 residues. Germline V CDR1 and CDR2: KGHSH, LQKENI. J gave up 11 bases and V 4 bases, and 7 bases lay outside the gene matches. The CDR3 coding sequence is TGTGCCAGCTCACTTGGGCGGGGGGCCCAGCAGTTCTTC. This encodes CASSLGRGAQQFF.

The chain uses TRBV7-3 and TRBJ2-5; D not certain. CDR3 length equals 9 residues. V lost 9 bases and J lost 3, with 2 bases in between. Germline V gives CDR1 SGHTA, CDR2 FQGTGA. In DNA, the CDR3 is TGTGCCAGTAAAGAGACCCAGTACTTC. Protein: CASKETQYF.

The chain recombines TRBV7-6 with TRBJ2-1; 14 bases fit TRBD2. Per germline, CDR1 SGHVS and CDR2 FNYEAQ. This CDR3 region has 16 residues. The J segment lost 10 bases and the V segment lost 5 bases, leaving 10 bases of the junction unmatched. The chain's CDR3 is CASSIGTSGSWSEQFF. The CDR3, as DNA: TGTGCCAGCAGCATTGGGACTAGCGGGAGTTGGAGCGAGCAGTTCTTC.

The chain has TRBV15 and TRBJ2-5; D may be TRBD2 (8 bases). Germline values: CDR1 LNHNV, CDR2 YYDKDF (reference sequence). Trimming stripped 1 base from V and 5 bases from J, with 20 bases between. The CDR3 has 17 residues. The CDR3 sequence is CATSRVLGGGRYETQYF. The CDR3 nucleotides read TGTGCCACCAGCAGAGTGCTAGGGGGCGGGAGGTACGAGACCCAGTACTTC.

The rearrangement uses TRBV29-1 and TRBJ1-1; D remains ambiguous. Per germline, CDR1 SQVTM and CDR2 ANQGSEA. V was cut by 7 bases and J by 4 bases, with 10 bases left in between. This CDR3 region has 11 residues. The CDR3 nucleotides read TGCAGCGCCTCCTGGGCCACTGAAGCTTTCTTT. Translation gives CSASWATEAFF.

This chain links TRBV6-5 with TRBJ2-7, with TRBD1 matching over 10 bases. V was pared by 6 bases and J by 2 bases, with 7 bases of the junction left unmatched. The CDR3 is made up of 15 amino acids. Per the germline V gene, CDR1 is MNHEY and CDR2 is SVGAGI. This CDR3 is CASSPTGGYPYEQYF. As DNA, the CDR3 is TGTGCCAGCAGCCCGACAGGGGGCTATCCCTACGAGCAGTACTTC.

This clone has just a few counts. This chain's CDR3 is CASSGSPYEQYF. In DNA form, the CDR3 reads TGTGCCAGCAGCGGGAGTCCCTACGAGCAGTACTTC. This chain links TRBV28 with TRBJ2-7; a possible D gene is TRBD2 (6 bases). Germline V lookup: CDR1 MDHEN, CDR2 SYDVKM. The V gene lost 6 bases and the J gene lost 2 bases, with 8 bases spanning the gap. The CDR3 extends over 12 amino acids.

In DNA, the CDR3 is TGTGCCAGCAGCTTAGCGGGCGGGAGGGGAACAGATACGCAGTATTTT. This codes for CASSLAGGRGTDTQYF. The chain joins TRBV7-2 to TRBJ2-3; 9 bases are a match to TRBD2. The CDR3 is 16 amino acids. Germline trimming cut 0 bases from V and 3 bases from J; bases unmatched to any gene: 4. Germline CDR1 reads SGHTA; CDR2 reads FQGNSA. The whole variable domain, remainder taken from reference TRBV7-2 and TRBJ2-3, is GAGVSQSPSNKVTEKGKDVELRCDPISGHTALYWYRQSLGQGLEFLIYFQGNSAPDKSGLPSDRFSAERTGGSVSTLTIQRTQQEDSAVYLCASSLAGGRGTDTQYFGPGTRLTVL.

The sample holds a few counts of this clone. The chain recombines TRBV27 with TRBJ2-1; 13 bases map to TRBD2. With 6 bases clipped from V and 12 bases from J, the junction kept 14 bases outside the gene matches. Germline V gene data show CDR1 as MNHEY and CDR2 as SMNVEV (reference sequence). The CDR3 is 16 residues long. The CDR3 loop reads CASSYVLAGGPSRQFF. CDR3 bases: TGTGCCAGCAGCTACGTACTAGCGGGAGGGCCCTCTAGGCAGTTCTTC.

This chain joins TRBV18 and TRBJ2-7; the D is unclear. This CDR3 is built from 13 residues. Germline assignment: CDR1 KGHSH and CDR2 LQKENI. Trimming left V 3 bases short and J 2 bases short, with 8 bases between. CDR3 coding DNA: TGTGCCAGCTCACCTCTCAGGCCCTACGAGCAGTACTTC. This codes for CASSPLRPYEQYF.

V is TRBV6-6 and J is TRBJ1-2, with TRBD1 identical over 11 bases. The germline V gene has CDR1 MNHNY and CDR2 SVGAGI (reference sequence). Trimming removed 4 bases from V and 8 bases from J; junction bases left unmatched: 9. This CDR3 contains 15 residues. In DNA, the CDR3 is TGTGCCAGCAGTTTCGGGACAGGGGGAGGAGGAGGCTACACCTTC. It encodes CASSFGTGGGGGYTF.

The chain joins TRBV19 to TRBJ2-4; the match to TRBD2 covers 7 bases. Per the germline V gene, CDR1 is LNHDA and CDR2 is SQIVND (reference sequence). The junction had 7 bases not matched to a gene; V was cut back by 4 bases and J by 7 bases. CDR3 size: 14 residues. Here the CDR3 reads CASSSLGGVNIQYF. CDR3 nucleotide sequence: TGTGCCAGTAGTAGTCTGGGGGGGGTCAACATTCAGTACTTC.

The chain is built from TRBV18 and TRBJ1-5; 10 nucleotides align to TRBD1. V gave up 3 bases and J gave up 3 bases; unmatched junction bases: 2. The length of the CDR3 is 15 residues. Germline V gene data show CDR1 as KGHSH and CDR2 as LQKENI. The CDR3 spells CASSPTGGYNQPQHF. CDR3 nucleotide sequence: TGTGCCAGCTCACCGACAGGGGGCTACAATCAGCCCCAGCATTTT.

The genes are TRBV5-1 and TRBJ2-7, with 8 bases lining up with TRBD2. Trimming cost V 4 bases and J 4 bases; bases outside gene matches: 7. CDR1 is SGHRS, CDR2 YFSETQ, per germline. This CDR3 spans 14 amino acids. CDR3 nucleotides: TGCGCCAGCAGCCCTCGGGGGGGGTCTTACGAGCAGTACTTC. Protein: CASSPRGGSYEQYF.

The chain couples TRBV4-1 to TRBJ2-7; 12 positions match TRBD1. This CDR3 has 19 amino acids. Germline CDR1 MGHRA, CDR2 YSYEKL. V was pared by 0 bases and J by 3 bases, with 12 bases of the junction left unmatched. The CDR3 loop is CASSQDMGQGAKAYYEQYF. CDR3 nucleotides: TGCGCCAGCAGCCAAGATATGGGACAGGGGGCGAAGGCCTACTACGAGCAGTACTTC.

This chain connects TRBV21-1 to TRBJ2-1; the listed D gene, TRBD2, was not tested against the DNA. TRBV21-1 is a pseudogene segment. This CDR3 contains 20 residues. CDR3 region: CASSKEWTSGAGGSYNEQFF. The DNA for the CDR3 is TGTGCCAGCAGCAAAGAGTGGACTAGCGGGGCTGGGGGCTCCTACAATGAGCAGTTCTTC.

V gene TRBV19 combines with J gene TRBJ1-5; a weak D match, TRBD1 (6 bases). The CDR3 covers 15 residues. Deletions cut 3 bases from V and 2 bases from J, with 11 bases between. CDR1 and CDR2 (germline): LNHDA, SQIVND (reference sequence). The CDR3: CASSMLGGGNQPQHF. In nucleotides, the CDR3 is TGTGCCAGTAGTATGTTAGGGGGTGGCAATCAGCCCCAGCATTTT.

V is TRBV7-2 and J is TRBJ2-4; D might be TRBD2 (5 bases). Trimming stripped 0 bases from V and 7 bases from J, with 13 bases between. The CDR3 extends over 15 amino acids. Germline CDR1 and CDR2: SGHTA and FQGNSA. The CDR3 protein is CASSLAGVLYNIQYF. CDR3 in DNA: TGTGCCAGCAGCTTAGCGGGAGTGCTATATAACATTCAGTACTTC.

A single count supports this clone. The chain is built from TRBV6-4 and TRBJ2-3; 9 bases line up with TRBD2. Looked up from germline, CDR1 is MRHNA and CDR2 is SNTAGT. V lost 0 bases to trimming and J lost 0 bases; unmatched junction nucleotides: 10. The CDR3 extends over 19 amino acids. The CDR3: CASSDSVVRLAGSTDTQYF. DNA of the CDR3: TGTGCCAGCAGTGACTCAGTAGTTAGGCTAGCGGGGAGCACAGATACGCAGTATTTT.

The J gene is TRBJ2-3, the V gene TRBV7-3; perhaps TRBD1 as D (6 bases). The CDR3 has 13 amino acids. Germline CDR1 is SGHTA and CDR2 is FQGTGA. With 1 base removed from V and 6 bases from J, the gap between germline ends came to 8 bases. The CDR3: CASSLNREDTQYF. The CDR3 bases are TGTGCCAGCAGCTTAAACAGGGAGGATACGCAGTATTTT.

The rearrangement joins TRBV6-5 to TRBJ1-6; D unclear. This CDR3 has 16 amino acids. Germline CDR1 reads MNHEY; CDR2 reads SVGAGI. With 2 bases removed from V and 4 bases from J, the gap between germline ends came to 12 bases. Written as DNA, the CDR3 is TGTGCCAGCAGTTACAGTTTGGGAGTTTATAATTCACCCCTCCACTTT. Translating gives CASSYSLGVYNSPLHF.

This clone was counted once. The chain is built from TRBV29-1 and TRBJ2-5, with unresolved D. CDR1 SQVTM and CDR2 ANQGSEA come from the germline V gene. Trimming pared 7 bases from V and 5 bases from J, leaving 17 bases between. CDR3 length: 13 residues. The CDR3 loop is CSAVRGSGETQYF. DNA of the CDR3: TGCAGCGCCGTCCGAGGCTCTGGGGAGACCCAGTACTTC.

The genes are TRBV18 and TRBJ1-3, with D perhaps matching TRBD1 (5 bases). Trimming pared 2 bases from V and 8 bases from J, leaving 10 bases between. Germline-derived CDR1 and CDR2 are KGHSH and LQKENI. CDR3 length equals 13 residues. CDR3 sequence (DNA): TGTGCCAGCTCACCATCGGGAGGGGACACCATATATTTT. Translating gives CASSPSGGDTIYF.

The chain links TRBV5-1 to TRBJ1-1; unclear D gene. The CDR3 is made up of 11 amino acids. CDR1 and CDR2 from the germline V gene are SGHRS and YFSETQ. V shed 3 bases and J shed 8 bases, with 8 bases lying between them. CDR3 amino acids: CASSSGSEAFF. The CDR3 DNA sequence: TGCGCCAGCAGCTCCGGTTCCGAAGCTTTCTTT.

The genes are TRBV5-1 and TRBJ2-4, with 7 positions matching TRBD1. V shed 4 bases, J shed 13 bases, and the junction held 5 bases outside the gene matches. The CDR3 totals 11 residues. Germline V lookup: CDR1 SGHRS, CDR2 YFSETQ. This CDR3 is CASSMGTAQYF. The DNA of the CDR3 is TGCGCCAGCAGCATGGGGACAGCGCAGTACTTC.